This is a list of T cell receptor beta chains from one sample in a study of patients and donors after allogeneic stem cell transplantation. TCRdb used MiXCR to reprocess the RT-PCR reads, holding one entry per CDR3 protein. The sample lists 390,000 or so distinct CDR3 sequences, 16% occurring once. Sequencing was carried out using blood, either unsorted or a sorted T cell fraction (not recorded which). The receptors stem from a human donor who was either an allogeneic HSCT recipient or a stem cell or donor lymphocyte infusion donor (not recorded which). It is not recorded whose cells these are; they may come from a transplant donor. CDR3s include the opening cysteine and the closing phenylalanine or tryptophan. D genes are given only for firm matches. The listing skips clone size in some rows; elsewhere it reads once, few, many or a size class.

d_call	clone_size	v_call	j_call	cdr3_nt	cdr3_aa
NA	NA	TRBV20-1	TRBJ2-5	TGCAGTGCCCCGAGCCGCGGTCGTGAGACCCAGTACTTC	CSAPSRGRETQYF
NA	many	TRBV6-5	TRBJ2-1	TGTGCCAGCAGTTACTTCCCCGCCGGGGGAAGAAATGAGCAGTTCTTC	CASSYFPAGGRNEQFF
NA	few	TRBV7-9	TRBJ2-7	TGTGCCAGCAGCCCAGGAGGAGCCAGCGACGAGCAGTACTTC	CASSPGGASDEQYF
TRBD2	few	TRBV5-8	TRBJ2-3	TGTGCCAGCAGCTGGACTAGCGGGGGGCCTAGCACAGATACGCAGTATTTT	CASSWTSGGPSTDTQYF
NA	few	TRBV12-3/TRBV12-4	TRBJ2-1	TGTGCCAGCAGTTCGCGGGGCTATTACAATGAGCAGTTCTTC	CASSSRGYYNEQFF
NA	few	TRBV30	TRBJ1-2	TGTGCCTGGGCCGACAAAAGCTATGGCTACACCTTC	CAWADKSYGYTF
TRBD2	NA	TRBV20-1	TRBJ2-1	TGCAGTGCTACCGGGACTAGCATCTACAATGAGCAGTTCTTC	CSATGTSIYNEQFF
TRBD1	few	TRBV12-3/TRBV12-4	TRBJ2-6	TGTGCCAGCACTATTAGACAGGGGGCTATCTTTGGGGCCAACGTCCTGACTTTC	CASTIRQGAIFGANVLTF
TRBD2	few	TRBV7-9	TRBJ2-3	TGTGCCAGCAGCTTAGGTCGCACTAGCGGGTCCACAGATACGCAGTATTTT	CASSLGRTSGSTDTQYF
TRBD2	few	TRBV18	TRBJ2-1	TGTGCCAGCTCACCAAAGGCCGGGACTAGCAGCGGTGAGCAGTTCTTC	CASSPKAGTSSGEQFF
NA	NA	TRBV2	TRBJ2-1	TGTGCCAGCAGTGAAGAGTGGACAGTCTACAATGAGCAGTTCTTC	CASSEEWTVYNEQFF
NA	NA	TRBV5-1	TRBJ2-5	TGCGCCAGCAGCTTGGTACGGGGTAAGGCCCAAGAGACCCAGTACTTC	CASSLVRGKAQETQYF
NA	NA	TRBV15	TRBJ2-7	TGTGCCACCAGCAGAGATCTGGCTGCGACTAACGCGGCTCGGTACTTC	CATSRDLAATNAARYF
TRBD2	NA	TRBV7-2	TRBJ2-1	TGTGCCAGCAGCGGCGGACTAGCGGTCTCCTACAATGAGCAGTTCTTC	CASSGGLAVSYNEQFF
TRBD1	NA	TRBV20-1	TRBJ1-2	TGCAGTGCTCGCTCCGGGACAGGGGCCCTAATTAACTATGGCTACACCTTC	CSARSGTGALINYGYTF
NA	few	TRBV3-1	TRBJ2-5	TGTGCCAGCAGCCCGGGGACAGCGGGGAGAGAGACCCAGTACTTC	CASSPGTAGRETQYF
NA	NA	TRBV9	TRBJ1-1	TGTGCCAGCAGCGCGTTCGGGGCAGAGAACACTGAAGCTTTCTTT	CASSAFGAENTEAFF
NA	NA	TRBV10-3	TRBJ2-1	TGTGCCATCAGACCAATTGGAAGGAGAGGGAGCTCCTACAATGAGCAGTTCTTC	CAIRPIGRRGSSYNEQFF
TRBD2	few	TRBV6-1	TRBJ2-2	TGTGCCTCTCAGGGTGGCGGGGGCACCGGGGAGCTGTTTTTT	CASQGGGGTGELFF